The 4 T cell receptor beta chains presented below share a single source sample, sequenced in a study of technical replicates of blood from several donors. Sequenced by immunoSEQ multiplex PCR; TCRdb stores in-frame clones only, minus some. The data contain fewer than 90,000 clones, roughly 93% of them seen just once; the ten biggest clones take up less than 0.3%. Sequenced sample: T cells isolated from PBMCs. Receptors were obtained from a human donor in good health.

This rearrangement joins TRBV5-4 to TRBJ2-1, with 9 bases lining up with TRBD2. With V trimmed by 4 bases and J by 2 bases, 7 bases remained unmatched. CDR1 and CDR2 (germline): SGHNT, YYREEE (reference sequence). The CDR3 has 16 residues. The CDR3 loop reads CASSKGLAGPYNEQFF. The DNA for the CDR3 is TGTGCCAGCAGCAAAGGCCTAGCGGGACCCTACAATGAGCAGTTCTTC. Full variable domain (missing parts from reference TRBV5-4 and TRBJ2-1): ETGVTQSPTHLIKTRGQQVTLRCSSQSGHNTVSWYQQALGQGPQFIFQYYREEENGRGNFPPRFSGLQFPNYSSELNVNALELDDSALYLCASSKGLAGPYNEQFFGPGTRLTVL.

V usage is TRBV10-1 and J usage is TRBJ2-5; tentatively, D is TRBD2 (5 bases). V gave up 2 bases and J gave up 5 bases, with 12 bases separating them. CDR1 is WNHNN, CDR2 SYGVQD, per germline (reference sequence). This CDR3 contains 14 residues. The DNA of the CDR3 is TGCGCCAGCAGTGAGATGGCTAGCTGGGAGACCCAGTACTTC. Residues: CASSEMASWETQYF.

This sequence joins TRBV28 and TRBJ2-2; 10 bases agree with TRBD1. Looked up from germline, CDR1 is MDHEN and CDR2 is SYDVKM. V shed 6 bases and J 3 bases; nucleotides not matched to a gene: 4. The CDR3 extends over 15 amino acids. The CDR3 nucleotides are TGTGCCAGCAGCCTCGGGACAGGGGACACCGGGGAGCTGTTTTTT. Its protein product is CASSLGTGDTGELFF. The variable domain in full, with the rest retrieved from reference TRBV28 and TRBJ2-2, is DVKVTQSSRYLVKRTGEKVFLECVQDMDHENMFWYRQDPGLGLRLIYFSYDVKMKEKGDIPEGYSVSREKKERFSLILESASTNQTSMYLCASSLGTGDTGELFFGEGSRLTVL.

The rearrangement joins TRBV28 to TRBJ1-2, with TRBD1 matching over 9 bases. This CDR3 has 17 amino acids. Trimming removed 4 bases from V and 1 base from J; junction bases left unmatched: 10. Germline V gives CDR1 MDHEN, CDR2 SYDVKM. The CDR3: CASSSQDRGYFNYGYTF. Here the CDR3 DNA reads TGTGCCAGCAGTTCTCAGGACAGGGGCTATTTTAACTATGGCTACACCTTC.